This is a list of T cell receptor beta chains from one sample in a study of blood T cell repertoires in COVID-19. Generated by immunoSEQ multiplex PCR, the TCRdb table keeps only in-frame clones and is missing some. This sample has 200,000 to 250,000 clones, with less than 90% found just once. Sequenced: peripheral blood. All receptors derive from a man aged 25-45 years with active or convalescent COVID-19. Each CDR3 is given with its conserved first and last residue. D genes are given only for firm matches. Some rows mark clone size as missing; the rest say once, few, many or name a class of expanded clone.

v_gene	abundance	j_gene	d_gene	CDR3aa	CDR3nt
TRBV18	once	TRBJ1-5	.	CASSPDRIVSNQPQHF	TGTGCCAGCTCACCAGACAGAATTGTAAGCAATCAGCCCCAGCATTTT
TRBV5-1	.	TRBJ2-1	.	CASSPLGRLDGHEQFF	TGCGCCAGCAGTCCACTTGGGAGACTCGATGGCCATGAGCAGTTCTTC
TRBV13	.	TRBJ2-5	.	CASSLEGTGQETQYF	TGTGCCAGCAGCTTAGAGGGAACAGGGCAAGAGACCCAGTACTTC
TRBV14	few	TRBJ2-7	.	CASSQDPAPEQYF	TGTGCCAGCAGCCAAGATCCAGCGCCCGAGCAGTACTTC
TRBV6-2/TRBV6-3	.	TRBJ1-2	TRBD1	CASSDRTGASYGYTF	TGTGCCAGCAGTGACCGGACAGGGGCAAGCTATGGCTACACCTTC
TRBV6-2/TRBV6-3	few	TRBJ2-4	.	CASSYSTGNRVAKNIQYF	TGTGCCAGCAGTTACTCGACGGGGAACCGCGTAGCCAAAAACATTCAGTACTTC
TRBV9	.	TRBJ2-2	.	CASSVAGGELFF	TGTGCCAGCAGCGTAGCGGGCGGGGAGCTGTTTTTT
TRBV7-2	.	TRBJ2-3	TRBD2	CASSFRAGTTDTQYF	TGTGCCAGCAGCTTCCGAGCGGGGACCACAGATACGCAGTATTTT
TRBV19	.	TRBJ2-5	TRBD2	CASSRLGGEETQYF	TGTGCCAGTAGCCGTCTCGGGGGGGAAGAGACCCAGTACTTC
TRBV7-9	.	TRBJ2-5	TRBD2	CASSSRTSGNQETQYF	TGTGCCAGCAGCTCCCGGACTAGCGGTAACCAAGAGACCCAGTACTTC
TRBV18	.	TRBJ2-1	TRBD1	CASSPPGTGGNNEQFF	TGTGCCAGCTCACCACCGGGGACAGGGGGAAACAATGAGCAGTTCTTC
TRBV7-9	.	TRBJ2-3	.	CASSLITGGAPDTQYF	TGTGCCAGCAGCTTAATCACCGGAGGGGCCCCAGATACGCAGTATTTT
TRBV9	.	TRBJ1-4	.	CASSPRATNEKLFF	TGTGCCAGCAGCCCCAGGGCAACTAATGAAAAACTGTTTTTT
TRBV4-3	.	TRBJ2-3	TRBD2	CASSQDSSGSPDTQYF	TGCGCCAGCAGCCAAGATTCCAGCGGGAGCCCAGATACGCAGTATTTT
TRBV4-3	.	TRBJ2-2	.	CASSQDRILAVGELFF	TGCGCCAGCAGCCAAGATCGTATCCTGGCGGTCGGGGAGCTGTTTTTT
TRBV6-6	.	TRBJ1-5	TRBD1	CASRGDRDNQPQHF	TGTGCCAGCAGGGGGGACAGGGACAATCAGCCCCAGCATTTT
TRBV2	.	TRBJ2-7	.	CASTKGVIPYEQYF	TGTGCCAGCACCAAAGGGGTGATTCCCTACGAGCAGTACTTC
TRBV28	.	TRBJ2-2	.	CASRDLQIANTGELFF	TGTGCCAGCAGGGACTTACAAATCGCGAACACCGGGGAGCTGTTTTTT
TRBV13	.	TRBJ1-1	TRBD1	CASGRKGQGWTEAFF	TGTGCCAGCGGAAGAAAAGGACAGGGTTGGACTGAAGCTTTCTTT
TRBV10-3	.	TRBJ1-6	.	CAIRADTGMNNSPLHF	TGTGCCATCAGGGCAGACACGGGGATGAATAATTCACCCCTCCACTTT
TRBV6-1	.	TRBJ1-4	.	CASSEVPGDSIRCF	TGTGCCAGCAGTGAAGTCCCGGGAGACAGTATCCGATGTTTT
TRBV6-6	.	TRBJ1-3	.	CASSYSGNTIYF	TGTGCCAGCAGTTATTCGGGAAACACCATATATTTT
TRBV5-1	.	TRBJ2-7	.	CASISSSYEQYF	TGCGCCAGCATTAGTAGCTCCTACGAGCAGTACTTC
TRBV3-1/TRBV3-2	.	TRBJ2-5	.	CASSHGPGSGETQYF	TGTGCCAGCAGCCATGGTCCCGGGAGTGGGGAGACCCAGTACTTC
TRBV4-1	.	TRBJ1-1	.	CASSGWGDGNTEAFF	TGCGCCAGCAGCGGGTGGGGGGATGGGAACACTGAAGCTTTCTTT
TRBV6-5	.	TRBJ2-1	.	CASSTSSSYNEQFF	TGTGCCAGCAGTACTAGCAGCTCCTACAATGAGCAGTTCTTC
TRBV19	.	TRBJ2-1	.	CASSSRGAGNEQFF	TGTGCCAGTAGTTCCCGGGGGGCCGGAAATGAGCAGTTCTTC
TRBV6-2/TRBV6-3	.	TRBJ2-1	.	CASSYFPRGLQNEQFF	TGTGCCAGCAGTTATTTCCCTCGAGGACTACAGAATGAGCAGTTCTTC
TRBV5-1	.	TRBJ2-3	TRBD2	CASRLAGVTDTQYF	TGCGCCAGCAGGCTAGCGGGAGTCACAGATACGCAGTATTTT
TRBV20-1	once	TRBJ2-5	.	CTPGQAETQYF	TGCACCCCGGGACAAGCGGAGACCCAGTACTTC
TRBV5-6	.	TRBJ2-2	.	CASSSNENTGELFF	TGTGCCAGCAGCTCTAACGAGAACACCGGGGAGCTGTTTTTT
TRBV30	once	TRBJ2-7	TRBD1	CAWGDRYEQYF	TGTGCCTGGGGGGACAGGTACGAGCAGTACTTC
TRBV7-9	once	TRBJ2-7	TRBD2	CASSSPGGRGEQYF	TGTGCCAGCAGCTCCCCGGGGGGGAGGGGCGAGCAGTACTTC
TRBV7-2	.	TRBJ2-3	TRBD2	CASSLTASGVMDTQYF	TGTGCCAGCAGCTTAACCGCTAGCGGGGTGATGGATACGCAGTATTTT
TRBV27	.	TRBJ2-7	TRBD1	CASSTRRTGGDEQYF	TGTGCCAGCAGTACCCGGAGGACAGGGGGTGACGAGCAGTACTTC
TRBV5-8	.	TRBJ1-3	.	CASSLGQSSGNTIYF	TGTGCCAGCAGCTTGGGACAGAGCTCTGGAAACACCATATATTTT
TRBV28	.	TRBJ2-5	TRBD2	CASRHSGGAGETQYF	TGTGCCAGCCGACATAGCGGGGGGGCTGGGGAGACCCAGTACTTC
TRBV5-1	.	TRBJ1-2	TRBD1	CASSSTGVGGYTF	TGCGCCAGCAGCTCGACAGGGGTGGGTGGCTACACCTTC
TRBV6-5	.	TRBJ1-3	.	CASSQGLISGNTIYF	TGTGCCAGCAGCCAGGGATTGATCTCTGGAAACACCATATATTTT
TRBV28	once	TRBJ2-1	TRBD2	CASSFPGQATSDGEQFF	TGTGCCAGCAGTTTCCCGGGCCAGGCGACTAGCGATGGTGAGCAGTTCTTC
TRBV11-2	.	TRBJ1-2	TRBD1	CASSLEGQVYGYTF	TGTGCCAGCAGCTTAGAGGGACAGGTTTATGGCTACACCTTC
TRBV4-3	.	TRBJ1-6	TRBD1	CASSQQGAGYNSPLHF	TGCGCCAGCAGCCAACAGGGGGCTGGATATAATTCACCCCTCCACTTT
TRBV4-3	.	TRBJ1-1	.	CASSQDRGSKGRRTEAFF	TGCGCCAGCAGCCAAGATCGGGGGTCGAAAGGAAGGAGAACTGAAGCTTTCTTT
TRBV28	.	TRBJ1-4	.	CASRISATNEKLFF	TGTGCCAGCAGAATCAGTGCAACTAATGAAAAACTGTTTTTT
TRBV7-2	.	TRBJ2-3	.	CASSLGVRNTDTQYF	TGTGCCAGCAGCTTAGGTGTCAGAAACACAGATACGCAGTATTTT
TRBV10-3	.	TRBJ1-3	.	CAISETGSGNTIYF	TGTGCCATCAGTGAGACAGGGTCTGGAAACACCATATATTTT
TRBV5-4	.	TRBJ2-4	TRBD1	CASSLGTGGAKNIQYF	TGTGCCAGCAGCTTGGGGACAGGAGGAGCCAAAAACATTCAGTACTTC
TRBV18	.	TRBJ2-1	TRBD2	CASTATSGNGNEQFF	TGTGCCAGCACCGCCACTAGCGGGAACGGGAATGAGCAGTTCTTC
TRBV5-6	.	TRBJ1-5	.	CASSLQGPNQPQHF	TGTGCCAGCAGCTTACAGGGCCCCAATCAGCCCCAGCATTTT
TRBV7-3	.	TRBJ2-1	TRBD2	CASSLSRLAGYNEQFF	TGTGCCAGCAGCTTAAGCCGGCTAGCGGGATACAATGAGCAGTTCTTC
TRBV24-1	once	TRBJ2-3	.	CATGQDTDTQYF	TGTGCCACGGGGCAGGACACAGATACGCAGTATTTT
TRBV9	.	TRBJ1-2	.	CASSVGTNYGYTF	TGTGCCAGCAGCGTAGGGACAAACTATGGCTACACCTTC
TRBV11-3	.	TRBJ1-3	.	CASSLDLSWAPITTGNTIYF	TGTGCCAGCAGCTTAGACTTATCGTGGGCCCCGATTACCACTGGAAACACCATATATTTT
TRBV3-1/TRBV3-2	.	TRBJ2-7	TRBD1	CASAGNRGLYEQYF	TGTGCCAGCGCTGGTAACAGGGGGCTATACGAGCAGTACTTC
TRBV28	.	TRBJ2-1	TRBD2	CASRLIAGTYNEQFF	TGTGCCAGCAGACTTATAGCGGGGACCTACAATGAGCAGTTCTTC
TRBV4-3	.	TRBJ1-1	TRBD1	CASSQEGTATNTEAFF	TGCGCCAGCAGCCAAGAAGGGACAGCAACGAACACTGAAGCTTTCTTT
TRBV3-1/TRBV3-2	.	TRBJ1-1	TRBD1	CASSQASTGEKAFF	TGTGCCAGCAGCCAGGCTTCGACAGGGGAAAAAGCTTTCTTT